The rows below give T cell receptor beta chains drawn from one sample of a study of blood T cell repertoires in COVID-19. The repertoire was sequenced with immunoSEQ multiplex PCR; TCRdb's copy has only in-frame clones and lacks some. This table has about 94,000 clones, approximately 80% appearing once. Sequenced sample: peripheral blood. The source is a man in his 70s with COVID-19, enrolled during active disease. The CDR3 runs from the conserved cysteine through the conserved F or W. The D gene is left open where the match is weak. Rows may omit the clone size; those that give it use once, few, many or a size class.

TRBV29-1	.	TRBJ2-3	once	CSVEDLGARGTQYF	TGCAGCGTTGAAGACTTAGGGGCTAGAGGCACGCAGTATTTT
TRBV10-3	TRBD1	TRBJ2-7	.	CAISSALGQDPYEQYF	TGTGCCATCAGTTCTGCCCTTGGACAGGACCCCTACGAGCAGTACTTC
TRBV28	.	TRBJ1-5	.	CASRSRGGPQHF	TGTGCCAGCCGTTCGAGAGGGGGGCCCCAGCATTTT
TRBV10-2	.	TRBJ1-5	.	CASSESSYRSPNQPQHF	TGCGCCAGCAGTGAGTCATCCTACCGTTCCCCAAATCAGCCCCAGCATTTT
TRBV5-5	TRBD1	TRBJ2-7	.	CASSLGSGTGLNYEQYF	TGTGCCAGCAGCTTGGGCTCCGGGACAGGGTTAAACTACGAGCAGTACTTC
TRBV5-4	.	TRBJ1-3	.	CASSLGGAGPGNTIYF	TGTGCCAGCAGCTTGGGGGGAGCGGGGCCTGGAAACACCATATATTTT
TRBV5-1	TRBD1	TRBJ2-3	.	CASRGQGYTDTQYF	TGCGCCAGCAGGGGACAGGGATACACAGATACGCAGTATTTT
TRBV28	.	TRBJ2-1	.	CASTPTTRNEQFF	TGTGCCAGCACCCCGACTACGCGCAATGAGCAGTTCTTC
TRBV29-1	TRBD1	TRBJ1-2	few	CSANRGDIGYTF	TGCAGCGCAAACAGGGGAGATATTGGCTACACCTTC
TRBV6-2/TRBV6-3	.	TRBJ1-3	.	CASSYVRGISSGNTIYF	TGTGCCAGCAGTTACGTCCGGGGGATCAGCTCTGGAAACACCATATATTTT
TRBV15	.	TRBJ2-7	few	CATRSGHGSYEQYF	TGTGCCACCAGATCGGGACACGGATCCTACGAGCAGTACTTC
TRBV27	.	TRBJ1-1	.	CASSPSGKIEAFF	TGTGCCAGCAGTCCGTCCGGGAAAATCGAAGCTTTCTTT
TRBV4-3	TRBD2	TRBJ2-7	.	CASSQERLAASYEQYF	TGCGCCAGCAGCCAAGAACGTCTAGCGGCCTCCTACGAGCAGTACTTC
TRBV7-6	.	TRBJ1-2	.	CASSLVRGGSNYGYTF	TGTGCCAGCAGCTTAGTTAGGGGCGGCTCTAACTATGGCTACACCTTC
TRBV11-3	.	TRBJ2-1	few	CASSAVESYDNEQFF	TGTGCCAGCAGCGCGGTGGAGTCCTATGACAATGAGCAGTTCTTC
TRBV6-2/TRBV6-3	.	TRBJ2-1	.	CASSTDGEAYNEQFF	TGTGCCAGCAGTACCGACGGAGAGGCTTACAATGAGCAGTTCTTC
TRBV28	TRBD2	TRBJ2-3	many	CASSPGGAGGTDTQYF	TGTGCCAGCAGTCCCGGAGGAGCGGGAGGAACAGATACGCAGTATTTT
TRBV6-5	TRBD2	TRBJ2-1	.	CASRITSEVYNEQFF	TGTGCCAGCAGGATCACTAGCGAGGTCTACAATGAGCAGTTCTTC
TRBV5-1	.	TRBJ2-6	.	CASSPHVAGWSGANVLTF	TGCGCCAGCAGCCCCCATGTGGCAGGGTGGTCTGGGGCCAACGTCCTGACTTTC
TRBV3-1/TRBV3-2	.	TRBJ1-1	.	CASSRRQGTTEAFF	TGTGCCAGCAGCCGACGCCAGGGAACCACTGAAGCTTTCTTT
TRBV6-2/TRBV6-3	TRBD1	TRBJ1-2	.	CASSYSVTGDGYTF	TGTGCCAGCAGTTACAGCGTCACAGGGGACGGCTACACCTTC
TRBV7-8	.	TRBJ1-2	.	CASSLALGSSGGYTF	TGTGCCAGCAGCTTAGCGTTGGGCTCGAGTGGTGGCTACACCTTC
TRBV28	.	TRBJ2-6	.	CASSLGGSGANVLTF	TGTGCCAGCAGTTTGGGGGGCTCTGGGGCCAACGTCCTGACTTTC
TRBV6-5	.	TRBJ2-1	.	CASRYQGEAYNEQFF	TGTGCCAGCAGGTACCAGGGGGAGGCGTACAATGAGCAGTTCTTC
TRBV10-1	TRBD2	TRBJ2-3	.	CASSLAGATDTQYF	TGCGCCAGCAGTCTAGCGGGAGCCACAGATACGCAGTATTTT
TRBV27	.	TRBJ1-1	once	CASSSNAMGREAFF	TGTGCCAGCAGTTCAAACGCCATGGGCCGTGAAGCTTTCTTT
TRBV5-1	TRBD1	TRBJ2-5	once	CASSPGTGGAETQYF	TGCGCCAGCAGCCCGGGGACAGGGGGTGCTGAGACCCAGTACTTC
TRBV10-1	.	TRBJ1-5	many	CASSDSGGPQHF	TGCGCCAGCAGTGATTCAGGTGGGCCCCAGCATTTT
TRBV2	TRBD1	TRBJ1-2	few	CASSKQGNGYTF	TGTGCCAGCAGTAAACAGGGGAATGGCTACACCTTC
TRBV11-3	TRBD2	TRBJ2-3	.	CASSLGRLAVGTQYF	TGTGCCAGCAGCTTAGGGCGGCTAGCGGTTGGTACGCAGTATTTT
TRBV30	.	TRBJ2-7	.	CAWSVGLGGDYEQYF	TGTGCCTGGAGTGTAGGTCTAGGAGGAGACTACGAGCAGTACTTC
TRBV27	.	TRBJ2-7	.	CASRGGGRGLEQYF	TGTGCCAGCAGAGGCGGGGGCCGAGGTCTCGAGCAGTACTTC
TRBV7-2	.	TRBJ2-1	once	CASSFQTSYNEQFF	TGTGCCAGCAGCTTCCAGACTAGTTACAATGAGCAGTTCTTC
TRBV7-9	TRBD1	TRBJ1-2	many	CASSLAGQGLFGYTF	TGTGCCAGCAGCTTAGCGGGACAGGGTTTATTCGGCTACACCTTC
TRBV11-2	.	TRBJ1-2	.	CASSYPPPGAYGYTF	TGTGCCAGCAGCTACCCCCCGCCAGGGGCCTATGGCTACACCTTC
TRBV10-3	.	TRBJ1-1	.	CAIKAQTNTEAFF	TGTGCCATCAAGGCACAGACGAACACTGAAGCTTTCTTT
TRBV28	.	TRBJ1-2	.	CASSSRGFYGYTF	TGTGCCAGCAGTTCCCGGGGGTTCTATGGCTACACCTTC